This T cell receptor beta chain was documented in a study of blood T cell repertoires in COVID-19. The wider study: Italy, Spain and the United States were the sources of the convalescent and acute COVID-19 samples. PBMCs, B-cell-depleted T cells, or T cells were the source of the cDNA or gDNA that made up the material.

V shed 6 bases and J 0 bases; nucleotides not matched to a gene: 5. The CDR3 covers 14 residues. The germline V gene has CDR1 MGHDK and CDR2 SYGVNS. In the original processing: Reference gene primer amplification in the assay estimated nucleated cell counts. The data were produced by immunoSEQ multiplex PCR, yet TCRdb's version contains in-frame clones alone and is incomplete. V, J and clone size were drawn from that table, and D and trimming were deduced from the DNA. This table has 270,000 or so clones, approximately 87% appearing once. This sequence originates from a woman in her thirties with COVID-19, enrolled during active disease. This chain connects TRBV25-1 to TRBJ2-7, with 7 bases aligning to TRBD2. Sequenced input: peripheral blood. The CDR3 protein is CASSKAGFSYEQYF. The DNA for the CDR3 is TGTGCCAGCAGCAAAGCGGGGTTCTCCTACGAGCAGTACTTC.